Each of the 22 T cell receptor beta chains below was sequenced from the same sample in a study of T cells in Graves' hyperthyroidism and ophthalmopathy. TCR beta CDR3 region amplification was performed from RNA transcripts. The study used the HTBI primer set for a first-round RT-PCR of the TCR CDR3. TCRdb re-called the multiplex PCR reads through MiXCR, storing one row per CDR3 protein. This sample has some 700,000 distinct CDR3 sequences, with 15% to 20% found just once. The material sequenced was blood. These receptors were taken from a man in his fifties or sixties with Graves' hyperthyroidism.

This clonotype was seen at least ten times. The chain recombines TRBV10-3 with TRBJ2-3; a possible D gene is TRBD2 (5 bases). The germline V and J ends were trimmed by 3 bases and 5 bases, with 15 bases remaining between them. CDR3 length equals 15 residues. Germline CDR1 ENHRY, CDR2 SYGVKD. DNA for the CDR3: TGTGCCATCAGTGATTCTCGGGGTTCAAGAGATACGCAGTATTTT. It encodes CAISDSRGSRDTQYF.

There are many counts of this clonotype. This chain connects TRBV25-1 to TRBJ2-1; 11 nucleotides match TRBD2. The germline CDR1 and CDR2 sequences are MGHDK and SYGVNS. The CDR3 contains 16 residues. The junction had 3 bases not matched to a gene; V was cut back by 2 bases and J by 3 bases. CDR3 residues: CASSERLAGSYNEQFF. The CDR3 coding sequence is TGTGCCAGCAGTGAAAGACTAGCGGGAAGCTACAATGAGCAGTTCTTC. Full variable domain (rest looked up from reference TRBV25-1 and TRBJ2-1): EADIYQTPRYLVIGTGKKITLECSQTMGHDKMYWYQQDPGMELHLIHYSYGVNSTEKGDLSSESTVSRIRTEHFPLTLESARPSHTSQYLCASSERLAGSYNEQFFGPGTRLTVL.

This clonotype was seen repeatedly, ten times or more. V usage is TRBV28 and J usage is TRBJ1-1, with D possibly TRBD1 on 6 matching bases. The CDR3 covers 16 residues. Germline V gene data show CDR1 as MDHEN and CDR2 as SYDVKM. Trimming took off 2 bases at V and 0 bases at J, with 13 bases between the two ends. CDR3 bases: TGTGCCAGCAGTTTAATTGAGGGGGGAATGAACACTGAAGCTTTCTTT. Its protein product is CASSLIEGGMNTEAFF.

Ten or more counts support this clonotype. The V call is TRBV28, the J call TRBJ2-3, with 10 bases that match TRBD2. Germline loops: CDR1 MDHEN, CDR2 SYDVKM. The CDR3 sequence is 16 residues long. V dropped 4 bases and J dropped 5; count of bases not matched to a gene: 9. The DNA for the CDR3 is TGTGCCAGCAGTTCGGACGGAGCGGGAGGGAGAGATACGCAGTATTTT. Translation: CASSSDGAGGRDTQYF.

J is TRBJ1-4 and V is TRBV7-9; a possible D gene is TRBD1 (5 bases). The V end was cut by 5 bases, the J end by 10 bases, with 20 bases between. This CDR3 is built from 15 residues. Germline V lookup: CDR1 SEHNR, CDR2 FQNEAQ (reference sequence). CDR3 sequence reads: CASSPLGVFVGKLFF. CDR3 nucleotides: TGTGCCAGCAGCCCGTTGGGGGTTTTCGTCGGAAAACTGTTTTTT.

This clonotype was detected ten times or more. The V and J genes are TRBV7-8 and TRBJ2-1, with D perhaps TRBD2 (6 bases). This CDR3 is built from 14 residues. V shed 1 base and J shed 10 bases, with 14 bases lying between them. Germline values: CDR1 SGHVS, CDR2 FQNEAQ. CDR3 sequence (DNA): TGTGCCAGCAGCTTAGGACTAGAAATTGGGGAGCAGTTCTTC. Its protein is CASSLGLEIGEQFF. The variable domain in full, completed from reference TRBV7-8 and TRBJ2-1, reads GAGVSQSPRYKVAKRGQDVALRCDPISGHVSLFWYQQALGQGPEFLTYFQNEAQLDKSGLPSDRFFAERPEGSVSTLKIQRTQQEDSAVYLCASSLGLEIGEQFFGPGTRLTVL.

This clonotype has ten or more counts. The V gene is TRBV12-3 or TRBV12-4, the J gene TRBJ2-6; tentatively, D is TRBD1 (5 bases). Trimming left V 6 bases short and J 1 base short, with 10 bases between. The CDR3 covers 15 residues. The CDR3, as DNA: TGTGCCAGCAGACCCAGACAGTCTGGGGCCAACGTCCTGACTTTC. The encoded protein is CASRPRQSGANVLTF.

The chain employs TRBV29-1 and TRBJ1-5; no definite D call. Germline CDR1 and CDR2: SQVTM and ANQGSEA. This CDR3 is built from 14 residues. V was trimmed by 2 bases and J by 0 bases, leaving 8 bases between them. CDR3 nucleotide sequence: TGCAGCGTTGAACGGCAGGATAGCAATCAGCCCCAGCATTTT. Translating it yields CSVERQDSNQPQHF.

The rearrangement uses TRBV6-1 and TRBJ1-2; a possible D gene is TRBD1 (5 bases). The CDR3 consists of 13 residues. Germline V gives CDR1 MNHNS, CDR2 SASEGT. This CDR3 reads CVAQTSGTGGYTF. In DNA form, the CDR3 reads TGTGTCGCCCAAACATCTGGGACTGGCGGCTACACCTTC.

The chain has TRBV5-5 and TRBJ2-7; possible D gene TRBD1, 5 bases. This CDR3 has 14 amino acids. Germline V CDR1 and CDR2: SGHKS, YYEKEE (reference sequence). Trimming left V 0 bases short and J 0 bases short, with 7 bases between. This CDR3 is CASSLEDTSYEQYF. DNA for the CDR3: TGTGCCAGCAGCTTGGAGGACACCTCCTACGAGCAGTACTTC. Variable domain in full (rest from reference TRBV5-5 and TRBJ2-7): DAGVTQSPTHLIKTRGQQVTLRCSPISGHKSVSWYQQVLGQGPQFIFQYYEKEERGRGNFPDRFSARQFPNYSSELNVNALLLGDSALYLCASSLEDTSYEQYFGPGTRLTVT.

Concerning this clonotype: This may be a read error: a much more frequent sequence differs by one nucleotide. V is TRBV3-1 and J is TRBJ2-7; weak D call: TRBD1 (5 bases). The ends were cut back, 0 bases at V and 9 bases at J, with 9 bases in the middle. Per germline, CDR1 LGHDT and CDR2 YNNKEL (reference sequence). This CDR3 spans 12 amino acids. CDR3 DNA sequence: TGTGCCAGCAGCCAAGATCGAAGGGGGCAGTACTTC. Translating gives CASSQDRRGQYF.

The table lists this clonotype with many counts. V is TRBV6-2 or TRBV6-3 and J is TRBJ2-7; no clear D. The V gene's germline CDR1 is MNHEY and CDR2 SVGEGT. This CDR3 spans 16 amino acids. Trimming cost V 1 base and J 0 bases, with 13 bases left between them. In nucleotides, the CDR3 is TGTGCCAGCAGTTACTTAGAACGGCACTTCTCCTACGAGCAGTACTTC. Translating gives CASSYLERHFSYEQYF.

In its sample, this clonotype was seen many times. The chain uses TRBV7-8 and TRBJ2-7, with D perhaps matching TRBD2 (5 bases). Per germline, CDR1 SGHVS and CDR2 FQNEAQ. The CDR3 consists of 15 residues. V lost 5 bases, J lost 2 bases, and 16 bases lay in between. Here the CDR3 DNA reads TGTGCCAGCAGCATGTTACGGGGTTCACCCTACGAGCAGTACTTC. It is translated as CASSMLRGSPYEQYF.

This clonotype was counted many times. The chain carries TRBV28 and TRBJ2-3; possible D gene TRBD1, 6 bases. Germline V CDR1 and CDR2: MDHEN, SYDVKM. Trimming cost V 6 bases and J 3 bases, with 22 bases left between them. This CDR3 has 17 amino acids. For the CDR3, the DNA is TGTGCCAGCAGCCCTCCACAGGGTGGGAGCGGAACAGATACGCAGTATTTT. Translated, it gives CASSPPQGGSGTDTQYF. Using reference TRBV28 and TRBJ2-3 for the parts outside the CDR3, the full variable domain is DVKVTQSSRYLVKRTGEKVFLECVQDMDHENMFWYRQDPGLGLRLIYFSYDVKMKEKGDIPEGYSVSREKKERFSLILESASTNQTSMYLCASSPPQGGSGTDTQYFGPGTRLTVL.

This sequence joins TRBV5-1 and TRBJ1-4; D ambiguous. This CDR3 has 14 residues. The germline V and J ends were trimmed by 4 bases and 4 bases, with 11 bases remaining between them. Germline CDR1 is SGHRS and CDR2 is YFSETQ. This chain's CDR3 is CASSPGRGNEKLFF. CDR3 coding DNA: TGCGCCAGCAGCCCCGGACGGGGTAATGAAAAACTGTTTTTT.

A remark on this clonotype: A clone one base away is much larger, so this may be a read error. The rearrangement links TRBV27 to TRBJ2-3; 10 nucleotides agree with TRBD2. V was pared by 6 bases and J by 0 bases, with 6 bases of the junction left unmatched. Germline-derived CDR1 and CDR2 are MNHEY and SMNVEV (reference sequence). The CDR3 is 16 residues long. The CDR3 reads CASRLTSGVSTDTQYF. For the CDR3, the DNA is TGTGCCAGCAGACTTACTAGCGGGGTTAGCACAGATACGCAGTATTTT.

CDR3 coding DNA: TGTGCCAGCAGCATAGGGGACCCGACCTACGAGCAGTACTTC. It encodes CASSIGDPTYEQYF. The V and J genes are TRBV7-9 and TRBJ2-7, with D perhaps assigned TRBD1 or TRBD2 (5 bases each). Trimming took off 5 bases at V and 2 bases at J, with 13 bases between the two ends. Germline CDR1 is SEHNR and CDR2 is FQNEAQ (reference sequence). This CDR3 has 14 residues.

This clonotype was recorded a few times. V usage is TRBV20-1 and J usage is TRBJ1-6; no clear D. From germline, CDR1 is DFQATT and CDR2 SNEGSKA (reference sequence). V was trimmed by 0 bases and J by 3 bases, leaving 12 bases between them. The CDR3 covers 16 residues. CDR3 bases: TGCAGTGCTAGAGATGAGGCCGAGGTCTATAATTCACCCCTCCACTTT. It encodes CSARDEAEVYNSPLHF.

This clonotype was recorded many times. The chain couples TRBV28 to TRBJ2-1; TRBD2 agrees at 8 bases. CDR1 and CDR2 from the germline V gene are MDHEN and SYDVKM. CDR3 length equals 17 residues. V shed 5 bases, J shed 0 bases, and the junction held 9 bases outside the gene matches. CDR3 in amino acids: CASSPGLATYSYNEQFF. In DNA, the CDR3 is TGTGCCAGCAGTCCCGGACTAGCCACGTACTCCTACAATGAGCAGTTCTTC. The full variable domain, completed using reference TRBV28 and TRBJ2-1, is DVKVTQSSRYLVKRTGEKVFLECVQDMDHENMFWYRQDPGLGLRLIYFSYDVKMKEKGDIPEGYSVSREKKERFSLILESASTNQTSMYLCASSPGLATYSYNEQFFGPGTRLTVL.

This clonotype was found a few times. The V call is TRBV5-4, the J call TRBJ1-3, with D unresolved. CDR3 length: 15 residues. V gave up 4 bases and J gave up 1 base, with 12 bases separating them. Germline V CDR1 and CDR2: SGHNT, YYREEE (reference sequence). The CDR3 bases are TGTGCCAGCAGCGCGGACGTAGGATCTGGAAACACCATATATTTT. Its protein is CASSADVGSGNTIYF.

In this sample, this clonotype turned up many times. V gene TRBV27 combines with J gene TRBJ2-7; D unresolved. Germline assignment: CDR1 MNHEY and CDR2 SMNVEV (reference sequence). This CDR3 contains 14 residues. V lost 5 bases and J lost 4, with 15 bases in between. The CDR3 nucleotides read TGTGCCAGCAGTCCGACGGACGTCCGATACGAGCAGTACTTC. Protein product: CASSPTDVRYEQYF.

The chain carries TRBV25-1 and TRBJ1-4; D perhaps matches TRBD1 (6 bases). Deletions cut 2 bases from V and 4 bases from J, with 11 bases between. This CDR3 region has 15 residues. Per germline, CDR1 MGHDK and CDR2 SYGVNS. In DNA form, the CDR3 reads TGTGCCAGCAGTGAAGGAGGGGGGGTTAATGAAAAACTGTTTTTT. It is translated as CASSEGGGVNEKLFF. The full variable domain, in which reference TRBV25-1 and TRBJ1-4 provide the parts outside the CDR3, is EADIYQTPRYLVIGTGKKITLECSQTMGHDKMYWYQQDPGMELHLIHYSYGVNSTEKGDLSSESTVSRIRTEHFPLTLESARPSHTSQYLCASSEGGGVNEKLFFGSGTQLSVL.